Listed here are 18 T cell receptor beta chains from one sample, sequenced in a study of technical replicates of blood from a few donors (dated 2017 in TCRdb). To prepare the library, the immunoSEQ multiplex PCR assay was applied. TCRdb stores this immuneACCESS table with in-frame sequences only. Part of the clones is absent; in the studies checked, under half of the shortfall reflects unresolved V genes, and no reason is known for the rest. In all, the sample holds about 88,000 clones, and roughly 94% of those were seen once. The ten biggest clones cover under 0.4% of the sample. Sequencing input: T cells isolated from PBMCs. Receptors were obtained from a human donor in good health.

CDR3 sequence: CASSQEGTSGSGELFF. DNA of the CDR3: TGCGCCAGCAGCCAAGAAGGGACTAGCGGGAGCGGGGAGCTGTTTTTT. The chain recombines TRBV4-1 with TRBJ2-2, with 14 bases matching TRBD2. Germline loops: CDR1 MGHRA, CDR2 YSYEKL. V shed 0 bases and J 7 bases; nucleotides not matched to a gene: 1. This CDR3 region has 16 residues.

The V call is TRBV6-5, the J call TRBJ1-5, with 7 bases fitting TRBD1. CDR1 and CDR2 from the germline V gene are MNHEY and SVGAGI. The V and J ends lost 3 bases and 5 bases, in that order; junction bases with no gene match: 1. This CDR3 has 13 amino acids. CDR3 amino acids: CASSYTGDQPQHF. CDR3 coding DNA: TGTGCCAGCAGTTATACAGGGGATCAGCCCCAGCATTTT.

The chain carries TRBV5-6 and TRBJ2-5, with TRBD1 identical over 7 bases. V lost 4 bases, J lost 9 bases, and 9 bases stayed unmatched. Germline loops: CDR1 SGHDT, CDR2 YYEEEE. This CDR3 is built from 13 residues. The CDR3 loop reads CASSIRQGVSQYF. CDR3 DNA sequence: TGTGCCAGCAGCATCCGACAGGGTGTGTCCCAGTACTTC.

The chain uses TRBV5-4 and TRBJ2-4; TRBD1 aligns across 7 bases. Germline V lookup: CDR1 SGHNT, CDR2 YYREEE (reference sequence). The CDR3 is 14 residues long. The junction had 4 bases not matched to a gene; V was cut back by 2 bases and J by 5 bases. The CDR3, as DNA: TGTGCCAGCAGCTTCCGGGGACAGCAAAACATTCAGTACTTC. Amino acid sequence: CASSFRGQQNIQYF.

The chain employs TRBV14 and TRBJ1-2, with D tentatively TRBD1 (6 bases). V lost 2 bases to trimming and J lost 8 bases, with 15 bases between them. This CDR3 spans 14 amino acids. From germline, CDR1 is SGHDN and CDR2 FVKESK. As DNA, the CDR3 is TGTGCCAGCAGCCAAACTTCCAGGGGTACCGGCTACACCTTC. It translates to CASSQTSRGTGYTF.

The V call is TRBV10-3, the J call TRBJ2-7; 9 bases match TRBD1. CDR1 ENHRY and CDR2 SYGVKD come from the germline V gene. J gave up 3 bases and V 0 bases, and 3 bases lay outside the gene matches. CDR3 length: 15 residues. The CDR3 loop is CAISESGQGNYEQYF. The CDR3 region has the DNA TGTGCCATCAGTGAGTCGGGACAGGGTAACTACGAGCAGTACTTC.

The chain is built from TRBV10-3 and TRBJ2-5; 15 bases fit TRBD2. The length of the CDR3 is 16 residues. Trimming took 4 bases from V and 5 from J; bases not matched to a gene: 5. Germline V CDR1 and CDR2: ENHRY, SYGVKD. CDR3 nucleotides: TGTGCCATCAGTGGGACTAGCGGGAGGGTGGGGGAGACCCAGTACTTC. Protein product: CAISGTSGRVGETQYF.

V is TRBV7-2 and J is TRBJ1-1; D gene uncertain. Germline V gene sequence: CDR1 SGHTA, CDR2 FQGNSA. The CDR3 is made up of 14 amino acids. The ends were cut back, 5 bases at V and 0 bases at J, with 10 bases in the middle. CDR3 bases: TGTGCCAGCAGCGTAGTGGGAGTGAACACTGAAGCTTTCTTT. Its protein is CASSVVGVNTEAFF.

This clone showed up just once. This chain connects TRBV19 to TRBJ1-1, with D perhaps TRBD1 (6 bases). Germline assignment: CDR1 LNHDA and CDR2 SQIVND (reference sequence). V lost 4 bases, J lost 3 bases, and 27 bases lay in between. The CDR3 covers 19 residues. The DNA of the CDR3 is TGTGCCAGTAGTAAGAATCGGGCCAGGGGCCGGTTGATGGACACTGAAGCTTTCTTT. Its protein product is CASSKNRARGRLMDTEAFF. The whole variable domain, filled in from reference TRBV19 and TRBJ1-1, reads DGGITQSPKYLFRKEGQNVTLSCEQNLNHDAMYWYRQDPGQGLRLIYYSQIVNDFQKGDIAEGYSVSREKKESFPLTVTSAQKNPTAFYLCASSKNRARGRLMDTEAFFGQGTRLTVV.

The chain carries TRBV27 and TRBJ2-4; D possibly corresponds to TRBD2 (6 bases). Germline V lookup: CDR1 MNHEY, CDR2 SMNVEV (reference sequence). With 0 bases removed from V and 0 bases from J, the gap between germline ends came to 9 bases. The CDR3 spans 16 residues. CDR3 sequence: CASSLSGGLAKNIQYF. The CDR3 nucleotides read TGTGCCAGCAGTTTATCCGGGGGTTTAGCCAAAAACATTCAGTACTTC.

The V gene is TRBV27, the J gene TRBJ1-4; tentatively, D is TRBD1 (5 bases). V dropped 3 bases and J dropped 7 bases, with 9 bases sitting between them. CDR3 size: 13 residues. The germline CDR1 and CDR2 sequences are MNHEY and SMNVEV (reference sequence). CDR3 bases: TGTGCCAGCAGTTTTAACGGGGGTGAAAAACTGTTTTTT. Protein: CASSFNGGEKLFF. Full variable domain (rest looked up from reference TRBV27 and TRBJ1-4): EAQVTQNPRYLITVTGKKLTVTCSQNMNHEYMSWYRQDPGLGLRQIYYSMNVEVTDKGDVPEGYKVSRKEKRNFPLILESPSPNQTSLYFCASSFNGGEKLFFGSGTQLSVL.

This chain links TRBV6-1 with TRBJ1-4, with TRBD1 matching over 7 bases. The V and J ends lost 2 bases and 6 bases, in that order; junction bases with no gene match: 9. Germline V gene lookup returns CDR1 MNHNS and CDR2 SASEGT. The CDR3 length is 16 residues. CDR3 protein: CASSEYKGAAHEKLFF. The CDR3 DNA is TGTGCCAGCAGTGAATACAAGGGGGCTGCTCATGAAAAACTGTTTTTT.

The CDR3 reads CASRKSKQTLYNEQFF. CDR3 nucleotide sequence: TGTGCCAGCAGAAAATCCAAGCAGACATTATACAATGAGCAGTTCTTC. This rearrangement joins TRBV25-1 to TRBJ2-1; no clear D gene. CDR1 is MGHDK and CDR2 is SYGVNS in the germline V gene. This CDR3 contains 16 residues. V was shortened by 6 bases and J by 4 bases, with 19 bases between the two germline ends. Using reference TRBV25-1 and TRBJ2-1 for the parts outside the CDR3, the full variable domain is EADIYQTPRYLVIGTGKKITLECSQTMGHDKMYWYQQDPGMELHLIHYSYGVNSTEKGDLSSESTVSRIRTEHFPLTLESARPSHTSQYLCASRKSKQTLYNEQFFGPGTRLTVL.

The V call is TRBV5-1, the J call TRBJ2-1; TRBD2 is a possible D gene (6 bases). The V gene lost 3 bases and the J gene lost 0 bases, with 10 bases spanning the gap. This CDR3 contains 15 residues. Per germline, CDR1 SGHRS and CDR2 YFSETQ. The CDR3 bases are TGCGCCAGCAGCTACGGGGGTTACTCCTACAATGAGCAGTTCTTC. Its protein is CASSYGGYSYNEQFF.

The V gene is TRBV19, the J gene TRBJ1-5; TRBD1 is a possible D gene (5 bases). CDR1 is LNHDA, CDR2 SQIVND, per germline (reference sequence). V lost 1 base and J 5 bases, leaving 12 bases between the germline ends. The CDR3 consists of 15 residues. CDR3 residues: CASSIGEGNYQPQHF. For the CDR3, the DNA is TGTGCCAGTAGTATAGGGGAGGGGAATTATCAGCCCCAGCATTTT.

This clone was observed a single time. V is TRBV6-1 and J is TRBJ2-3, with D perhaps matching TRBD2 (6 bases). Trimming cost V 6 bases and J 0 bases, with 10 bases left between them. This CDR3 is built from 14 residues. Germline V lookup: CDR1 MNHNS, CDR2 SASEGT. CDR3 coding DNA: TGTGCCAGCAGGCTAGCGCTAAGCACAGATACGCAGTATTTT. Translation gives CASRLALSTDTQYF.

The rearrangement uses TRBV7-2 and TRBJ2-2; D gene ambiguous. The germline CDR1 and CDR2 sequences are SGHTA and FQGNSA. The CDR3 has 16 residues. Trimming took off 5 bases at V and 1 base at J, with 14 bases between the two ends. The CDR3 nucleotides read TGTGCCAGCAGCCAAGTCGTTGGGCGGAACACCGGGGAGCTGTTTTTT. Its protein product is CASSQVVGRNTGELFF.

This chain links TRBV9 with TRBJ2-2; 9 bases are shared with TRBD2. V lost 0 bases to trimming and J lost 2 bases; unmatched junction nucleotides: 5. Germline V gene data show CDR1 as SGDLS and CDR2 as YYNGEE. This CDR3 region has 17 residues. The CDR3 DNA is TGTGCCAGCAGCGTAGGCTTGGGACTAGCAAACACCGGGGAGCTGTTTTTT. This sequence encodes CASSVGLGLANTGELFF.